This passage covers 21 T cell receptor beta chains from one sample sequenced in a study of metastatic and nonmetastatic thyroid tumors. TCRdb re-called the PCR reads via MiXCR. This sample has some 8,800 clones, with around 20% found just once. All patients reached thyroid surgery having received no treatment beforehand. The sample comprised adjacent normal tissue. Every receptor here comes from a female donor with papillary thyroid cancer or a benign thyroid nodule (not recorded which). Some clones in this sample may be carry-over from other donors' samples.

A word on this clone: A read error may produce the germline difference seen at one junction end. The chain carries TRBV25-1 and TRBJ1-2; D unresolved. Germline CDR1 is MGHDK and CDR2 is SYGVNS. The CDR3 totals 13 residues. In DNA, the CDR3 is TGTGCCAGCGGCCTGGCGACTAACTATGGCTACTCCTTC. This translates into CASGLATNYGYSF.

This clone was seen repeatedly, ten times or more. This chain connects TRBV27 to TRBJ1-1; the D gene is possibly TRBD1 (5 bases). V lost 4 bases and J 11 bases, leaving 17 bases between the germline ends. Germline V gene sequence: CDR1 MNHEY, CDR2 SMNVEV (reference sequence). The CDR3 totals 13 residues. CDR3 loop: CASSWQGGWMAFF. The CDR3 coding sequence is TGTGCCAGCAGTTGGCAGGGTGGGTGGATGGCTTTCTTT.

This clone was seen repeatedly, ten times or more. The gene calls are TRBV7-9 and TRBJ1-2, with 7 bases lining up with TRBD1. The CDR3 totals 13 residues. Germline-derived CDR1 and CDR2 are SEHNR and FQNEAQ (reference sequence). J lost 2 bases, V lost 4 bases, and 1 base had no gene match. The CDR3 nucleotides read TGTGCCAGCAGCTCGACAGGGAACTATGGCTACACCTTC. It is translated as CASSSTGNYGYTF. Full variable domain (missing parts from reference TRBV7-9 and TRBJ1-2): DTGVSQNPRHKITKRGQNVTFRCDPISEHNRLYWYRQTLGQGPEFLTYFQNEAQLEKSRLLSDRFSAERPKGSFSTLEIQRTEQGDSAMYLCASSSTGNYGYTFGSGTRLTVV.

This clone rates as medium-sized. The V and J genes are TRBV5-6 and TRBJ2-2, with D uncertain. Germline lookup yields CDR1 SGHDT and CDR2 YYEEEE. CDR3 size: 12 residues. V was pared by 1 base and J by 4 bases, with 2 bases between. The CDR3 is CASSLSTGELFF. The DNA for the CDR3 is TGTGCCAGCAGCTTGTCCACCGGGGAGCTGTTTTTT.

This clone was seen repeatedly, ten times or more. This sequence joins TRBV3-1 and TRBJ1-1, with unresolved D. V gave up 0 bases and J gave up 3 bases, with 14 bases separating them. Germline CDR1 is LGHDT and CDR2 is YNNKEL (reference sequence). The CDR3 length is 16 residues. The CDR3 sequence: CASSQDLWALDTEAFF. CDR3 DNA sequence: TGTGCCAGCAGCCAAGATCTGTGGGCTTTGGACACTGAAGCTTTCTTT.

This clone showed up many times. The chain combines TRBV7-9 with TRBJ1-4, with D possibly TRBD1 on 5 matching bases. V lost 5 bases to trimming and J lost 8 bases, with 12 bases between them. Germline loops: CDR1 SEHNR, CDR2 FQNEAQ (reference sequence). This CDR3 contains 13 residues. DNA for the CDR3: TGTGCCAGCAGCACCGACAGTAGAGAAAAACTGTTTTTT. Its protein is CASSTDSREKLFF. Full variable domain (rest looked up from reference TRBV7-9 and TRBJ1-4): DTGVSQNPRHKITKRGQNVTFRCDPISEHNRLYWYRQTLGQGPEFLTYFQNEAQLEKSRLLSDRFSAERPKGSFSTLEIQRTEQGDSAMYLCASSTDSREKLFFGSGTQLSVL.

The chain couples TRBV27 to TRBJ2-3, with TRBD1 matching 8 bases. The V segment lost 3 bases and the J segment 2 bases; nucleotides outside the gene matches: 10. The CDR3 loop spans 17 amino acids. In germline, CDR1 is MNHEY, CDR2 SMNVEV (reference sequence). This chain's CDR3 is CASSFTRTGKFTDTQYF. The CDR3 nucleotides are TGTGCCAGCAGTTTTACCCGGACAGGGAAATTCACAGATACGCAGTATTTT.

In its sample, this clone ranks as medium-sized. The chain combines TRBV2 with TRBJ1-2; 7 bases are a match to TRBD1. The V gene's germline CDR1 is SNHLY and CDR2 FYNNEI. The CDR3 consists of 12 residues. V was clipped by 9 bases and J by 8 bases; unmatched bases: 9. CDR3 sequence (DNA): TGTGCCAGGGAACAGGGGATTGGAGGCTACACCTTC. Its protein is CAREQGIGGYTF.

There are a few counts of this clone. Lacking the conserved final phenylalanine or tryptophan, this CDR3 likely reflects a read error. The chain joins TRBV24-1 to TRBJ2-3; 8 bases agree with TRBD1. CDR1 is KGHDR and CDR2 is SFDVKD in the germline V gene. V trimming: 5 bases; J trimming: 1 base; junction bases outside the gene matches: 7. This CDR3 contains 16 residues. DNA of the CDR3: TGTGCCACCAGTGTTCCGGTGGACAGGGGCACAGATACGCAGTATTCT. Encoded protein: CATSVPVDRGTDTQYS.

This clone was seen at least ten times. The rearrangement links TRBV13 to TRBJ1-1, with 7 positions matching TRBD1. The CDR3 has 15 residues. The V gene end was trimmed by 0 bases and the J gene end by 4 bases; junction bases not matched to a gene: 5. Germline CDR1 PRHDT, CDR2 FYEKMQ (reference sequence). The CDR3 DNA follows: TGTGCCAGCAGCTTAGGGGGGACAGCTGCCACTGAAGCTTTCTTT. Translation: CASSLGGTAATEAFF.

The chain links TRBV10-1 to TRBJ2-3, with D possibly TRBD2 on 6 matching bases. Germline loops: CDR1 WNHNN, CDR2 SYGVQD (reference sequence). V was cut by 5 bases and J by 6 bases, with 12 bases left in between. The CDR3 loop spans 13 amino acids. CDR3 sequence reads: CASSYGGDDTQYF. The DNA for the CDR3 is TGCGCCAGCAGTTACGGGGGTGACGATACGCAGTATTTT.

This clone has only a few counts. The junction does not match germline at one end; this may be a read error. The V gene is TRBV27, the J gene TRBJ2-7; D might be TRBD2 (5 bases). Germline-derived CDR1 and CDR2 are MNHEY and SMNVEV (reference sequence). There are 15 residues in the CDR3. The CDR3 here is CASSFFTGSSHEQYF. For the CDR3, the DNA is TGTGCCAGCAGCTTCTTCACGGGGTCCTCCCACGAGCAGTACTTC.

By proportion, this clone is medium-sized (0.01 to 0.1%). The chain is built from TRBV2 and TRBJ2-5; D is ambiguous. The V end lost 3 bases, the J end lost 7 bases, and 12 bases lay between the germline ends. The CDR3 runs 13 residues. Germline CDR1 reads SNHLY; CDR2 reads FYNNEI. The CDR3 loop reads CASSDNSLWTQYF. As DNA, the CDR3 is TGTGCCAGCAGTGATAACAGCCTCTGGACCCAGTACTTC.

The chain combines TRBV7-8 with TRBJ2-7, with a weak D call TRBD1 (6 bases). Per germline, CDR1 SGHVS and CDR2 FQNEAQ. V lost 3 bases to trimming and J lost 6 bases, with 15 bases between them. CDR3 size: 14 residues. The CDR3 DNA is TGTGCCAGCAGCTTCATGGGGGCCATGTGCGAGCAGTACTTC. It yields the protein CASSFMGAMCEQYF.

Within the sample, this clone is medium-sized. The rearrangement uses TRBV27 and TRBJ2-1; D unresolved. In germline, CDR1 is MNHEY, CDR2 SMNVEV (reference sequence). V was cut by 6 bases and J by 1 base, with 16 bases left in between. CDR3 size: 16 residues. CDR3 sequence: CASSPRTSLSYNEQFF. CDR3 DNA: TGTGCCAGCAGCCCCCGCACTTCCTTATCCTACAATGAGCAGTTCTTC.

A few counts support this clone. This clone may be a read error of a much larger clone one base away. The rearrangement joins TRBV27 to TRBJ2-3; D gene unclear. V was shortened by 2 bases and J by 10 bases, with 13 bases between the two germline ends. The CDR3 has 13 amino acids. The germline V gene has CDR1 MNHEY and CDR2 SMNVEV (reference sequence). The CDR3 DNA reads TGTGCCAGCAGTTTAAGGATGACGGATGCGCAGTATTTT. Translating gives CASSLRMTDAQYF.

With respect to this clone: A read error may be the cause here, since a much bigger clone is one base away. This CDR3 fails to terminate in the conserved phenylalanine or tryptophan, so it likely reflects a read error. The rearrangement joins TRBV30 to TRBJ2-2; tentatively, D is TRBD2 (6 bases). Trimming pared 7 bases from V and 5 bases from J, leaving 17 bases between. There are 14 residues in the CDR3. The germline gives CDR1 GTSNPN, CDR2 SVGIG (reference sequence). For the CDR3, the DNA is TGTGCCTCCACCCGGGACGGAGGGACCGGGGAGCTGTTTCTT. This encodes CASTRDGGTGELFL.

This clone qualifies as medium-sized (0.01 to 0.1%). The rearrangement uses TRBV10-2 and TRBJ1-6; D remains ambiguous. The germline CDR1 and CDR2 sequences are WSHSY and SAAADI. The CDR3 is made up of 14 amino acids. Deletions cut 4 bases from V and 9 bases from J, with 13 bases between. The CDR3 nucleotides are TGCGCCAGCAGTGCCCTGGAGGGATCTTCACCCCTCCACTTT. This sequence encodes CASSALEGSSPLHF.

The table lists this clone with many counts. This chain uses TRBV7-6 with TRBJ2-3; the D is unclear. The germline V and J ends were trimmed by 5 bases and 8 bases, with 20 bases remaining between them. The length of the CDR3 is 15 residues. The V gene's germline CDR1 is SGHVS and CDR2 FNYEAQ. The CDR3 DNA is TGTGCCAGCAGCCCTAGACTCACCCAGACGCCTACGCAGTATTTT. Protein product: CASSPRLTQTPTQYF. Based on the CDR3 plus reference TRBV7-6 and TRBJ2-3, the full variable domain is GAGVSQSPRYKVTKRGQDVALRCDPISGHVSLYWYRQALGQGPEFLTYFNYEAQQDKSGLPNDRFSAERPEGSISTLTIQRTEQRDSAMYRCASSPRLTQTPTQYFGPGTRLTVL.

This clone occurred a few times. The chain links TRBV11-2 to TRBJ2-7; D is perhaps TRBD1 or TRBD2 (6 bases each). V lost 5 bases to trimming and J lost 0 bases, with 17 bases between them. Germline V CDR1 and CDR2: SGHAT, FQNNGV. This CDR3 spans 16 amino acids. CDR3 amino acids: CASSPEGDSSSYEQYF. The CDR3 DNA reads TGTGCCAGCAGCCCCGAGGGGGACTCAAGCTCCTACGAGCAGTACTTC.

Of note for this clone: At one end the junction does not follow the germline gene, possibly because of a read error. The CDR3 sequence is CIASVEGLALHF. The CDR3 DNA reads TGCATTGCTAGTGTGGAGGGATTAGCCCTCCACTTT. The V and J genes are TRBV20-1 and TRBJ1-6; D uncertain. CDR3 length: 12 amino acids. CDR1 DFQATT and CDR2 SNEGSKA come from the germline V gene (reference sequence).